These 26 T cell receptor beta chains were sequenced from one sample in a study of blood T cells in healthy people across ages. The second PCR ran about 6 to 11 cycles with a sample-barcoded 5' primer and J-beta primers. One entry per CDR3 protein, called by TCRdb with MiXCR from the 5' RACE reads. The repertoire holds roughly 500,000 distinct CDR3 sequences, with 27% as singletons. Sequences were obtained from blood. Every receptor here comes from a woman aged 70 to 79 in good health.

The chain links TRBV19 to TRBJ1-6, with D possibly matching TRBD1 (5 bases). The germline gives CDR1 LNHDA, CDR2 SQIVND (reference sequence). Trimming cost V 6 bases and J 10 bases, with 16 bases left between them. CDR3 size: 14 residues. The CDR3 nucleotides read TGTGCCAGTAGCCTGCAGGGAACCCAATCACCCCTCCACTTT. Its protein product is CASSLQGTQSPLHF.

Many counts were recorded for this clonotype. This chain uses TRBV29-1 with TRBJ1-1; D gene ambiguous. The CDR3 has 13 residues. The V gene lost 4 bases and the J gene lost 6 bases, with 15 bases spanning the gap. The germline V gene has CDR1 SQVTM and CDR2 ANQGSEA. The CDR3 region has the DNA TGCAGCGTTGTACGGGGAACCCAACCTGAAGCTTTCTTT. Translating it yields CSVVRGTQPEAFF.

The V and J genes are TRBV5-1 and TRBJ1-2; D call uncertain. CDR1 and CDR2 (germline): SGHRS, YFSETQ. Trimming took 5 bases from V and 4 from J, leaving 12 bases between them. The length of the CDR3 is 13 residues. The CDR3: CASRITESYGYTF. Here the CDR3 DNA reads TGCGCCAGCAGAATAACGGAGAGCTATGGCTACACCTTC.

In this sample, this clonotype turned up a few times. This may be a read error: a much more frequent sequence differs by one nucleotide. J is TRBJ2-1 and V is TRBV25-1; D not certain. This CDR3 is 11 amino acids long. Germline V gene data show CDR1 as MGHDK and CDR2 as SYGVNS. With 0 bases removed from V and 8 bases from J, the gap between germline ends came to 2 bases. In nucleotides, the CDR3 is TGTGCCAGCAGTGAATACTATGAGCAGTTCTTC. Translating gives CASSEYYEQFF.

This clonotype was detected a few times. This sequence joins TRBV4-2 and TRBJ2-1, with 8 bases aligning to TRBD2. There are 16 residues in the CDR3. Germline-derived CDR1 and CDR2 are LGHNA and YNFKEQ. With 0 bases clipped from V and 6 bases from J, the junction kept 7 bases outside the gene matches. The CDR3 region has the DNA TGTGCCAGCAGCCAAGAACCACCGGGGGGGCTCAATGAGCAGTTCTTC. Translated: CASSQEPPGGLNEQFF.

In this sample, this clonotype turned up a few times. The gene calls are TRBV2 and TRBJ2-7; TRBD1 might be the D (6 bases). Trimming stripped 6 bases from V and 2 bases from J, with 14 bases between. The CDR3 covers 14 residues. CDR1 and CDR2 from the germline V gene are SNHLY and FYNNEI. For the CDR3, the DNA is TGTGCCAGCAGGACAGACAGGATCACCTACGAGCAGTACTTC. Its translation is CASRTDRITYEQYF.

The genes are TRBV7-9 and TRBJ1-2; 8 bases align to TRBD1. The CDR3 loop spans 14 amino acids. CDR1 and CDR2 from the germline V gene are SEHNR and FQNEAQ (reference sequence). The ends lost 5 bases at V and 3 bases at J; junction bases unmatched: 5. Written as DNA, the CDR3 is TGTGCCAGCAGCGGCAGGGGGCAAGACTATGGCTACACCTTC. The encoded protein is CASSGRGQDYGYTF.

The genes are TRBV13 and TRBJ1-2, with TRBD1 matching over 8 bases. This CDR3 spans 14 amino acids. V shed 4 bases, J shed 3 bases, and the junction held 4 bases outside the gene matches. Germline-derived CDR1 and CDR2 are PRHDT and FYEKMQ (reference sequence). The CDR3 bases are TGTGCCAGCAGCTCAACGACAGGGGACTATGGCTACACCTTC. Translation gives CASSSTTGDYGYTF.

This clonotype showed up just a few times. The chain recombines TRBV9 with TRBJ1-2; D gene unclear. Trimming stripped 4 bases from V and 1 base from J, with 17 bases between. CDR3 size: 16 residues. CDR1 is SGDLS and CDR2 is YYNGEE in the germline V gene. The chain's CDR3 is CASSLRWGNVNYGYTF. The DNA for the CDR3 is TGTGCCAGCAGCCTAAGGTGGGGAAACGTTAACTATGGCTACACCTTC.

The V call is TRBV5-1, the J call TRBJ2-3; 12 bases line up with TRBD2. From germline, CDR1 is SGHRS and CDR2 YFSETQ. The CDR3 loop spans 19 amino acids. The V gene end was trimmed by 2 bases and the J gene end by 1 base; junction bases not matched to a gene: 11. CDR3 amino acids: CASSFRIRGLAGRTDTQYF. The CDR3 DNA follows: TGCGCCAGCAGCTTCCGAATCCGGGGACTAGCGGGCCGCACAGATACGCAGTATTTT.

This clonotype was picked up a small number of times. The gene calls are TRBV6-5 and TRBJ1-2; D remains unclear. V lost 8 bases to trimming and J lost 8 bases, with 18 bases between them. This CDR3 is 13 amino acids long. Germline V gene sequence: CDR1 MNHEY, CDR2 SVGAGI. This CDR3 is CASEAGNAWGYTF. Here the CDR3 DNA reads TGTGCCAGCGAAGCAGGCAATGCGTGGGGCTACACCTTC.

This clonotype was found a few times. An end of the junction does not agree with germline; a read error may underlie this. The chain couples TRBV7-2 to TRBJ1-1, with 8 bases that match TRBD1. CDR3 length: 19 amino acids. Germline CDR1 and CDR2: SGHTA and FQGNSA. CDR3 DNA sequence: TGTGCCGGCAGCTTGTTTGCTATTCGGACAGGGTTCATGAACACTGAAGCTTTCTTT. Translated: CAGSLFAIRTGFMNTEAFF.

The DNA of the CDR3 is TGCGCCAGCAGCGGCGGGGCTAGCTCCTACAATGAGCAGTTCTTC. It translates to CASSGGASSYNEQFF. The genes are TRBV5-1 and TRBJ2-1, with D possibly TRBD2 on 6 matching bases. The CDR3 has 15 residues. Germline CDR1 and CDR2: SGHRS and YFSETQ. V was cut by 4 bases and J by 0 bases, with 11 bases left in between.

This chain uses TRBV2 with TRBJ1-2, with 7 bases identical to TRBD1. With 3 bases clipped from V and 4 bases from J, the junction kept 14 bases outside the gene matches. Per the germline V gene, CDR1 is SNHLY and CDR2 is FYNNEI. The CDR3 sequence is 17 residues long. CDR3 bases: TGTGCCAGCAGTGATAAAGAGGGGACAGAGGCTGCCTATGGCTACACCTTC. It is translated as CASSDKEGTEAAYGYTF.

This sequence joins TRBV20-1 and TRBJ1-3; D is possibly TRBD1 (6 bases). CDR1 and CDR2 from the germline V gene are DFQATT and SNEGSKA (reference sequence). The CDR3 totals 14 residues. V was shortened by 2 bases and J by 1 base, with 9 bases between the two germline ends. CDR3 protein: CSARKQGSGNTIYF. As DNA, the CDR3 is TGCAGTGCTAGAAAACAGGGTTCTGGAAACACCATATATTTT.

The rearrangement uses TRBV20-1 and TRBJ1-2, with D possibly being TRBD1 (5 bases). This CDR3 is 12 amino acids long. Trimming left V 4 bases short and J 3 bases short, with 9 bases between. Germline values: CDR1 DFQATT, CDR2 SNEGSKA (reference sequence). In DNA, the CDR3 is TGCAGTGCTACAGGGCGGGACTATGGCTACACCTTC. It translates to CSATGRDYGYTF.

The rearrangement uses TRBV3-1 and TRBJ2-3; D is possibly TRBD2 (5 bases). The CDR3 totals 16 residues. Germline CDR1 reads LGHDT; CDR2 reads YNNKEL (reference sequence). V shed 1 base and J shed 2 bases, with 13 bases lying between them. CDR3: CASSQGVAPNTDTQYF. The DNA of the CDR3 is TGTGCCAGCAGCCAAGGGGTAGCGCCGAACACAGATACGCAGTATTTT.

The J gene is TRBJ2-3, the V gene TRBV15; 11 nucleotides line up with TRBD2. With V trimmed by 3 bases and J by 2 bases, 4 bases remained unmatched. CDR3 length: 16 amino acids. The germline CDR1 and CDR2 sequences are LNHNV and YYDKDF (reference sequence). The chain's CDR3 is CATSSSTSGNTDTQYF. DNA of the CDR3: TGTGCCACCAGCAGTTCGACTAGCGGGAACACAGATACGCAGTATTTT.

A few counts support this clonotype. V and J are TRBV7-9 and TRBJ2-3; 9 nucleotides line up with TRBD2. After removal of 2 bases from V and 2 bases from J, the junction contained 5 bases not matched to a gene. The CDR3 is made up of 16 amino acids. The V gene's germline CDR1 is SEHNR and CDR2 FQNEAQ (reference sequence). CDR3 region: CASSLRGGGATDTQYF. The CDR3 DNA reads TGTGCCAGCAGCTTAAGGGGCGGGGGGGCCACAGATACGCAGTATTTT.

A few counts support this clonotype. The CDR3 bases are TGTGCCAGCAGCTTAGCAGGGGGACAACGCTACGAGCAGTACTTC. Its protein is CASSLAGGQRYEQYF. The chain links TRBV7-2 to TRBJ2-5, with D perhaps TRBD1 (6 bases). The J call may be wrong; the DNA end is better matched by TRBJ2-7. The CDR3 consists of 15 residues. The V gene's germline CDR1 is SGHTA and CDR2 FQGNSA.

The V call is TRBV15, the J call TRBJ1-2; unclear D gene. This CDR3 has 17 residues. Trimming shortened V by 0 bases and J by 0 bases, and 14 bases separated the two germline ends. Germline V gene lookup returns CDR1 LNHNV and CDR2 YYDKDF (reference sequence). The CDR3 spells CATSRDLMRTANYGYTF. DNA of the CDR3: TGTGCCACCAGCAGAGATCTGATGCGAACCGCTAACTATGGCTACACCTTC.

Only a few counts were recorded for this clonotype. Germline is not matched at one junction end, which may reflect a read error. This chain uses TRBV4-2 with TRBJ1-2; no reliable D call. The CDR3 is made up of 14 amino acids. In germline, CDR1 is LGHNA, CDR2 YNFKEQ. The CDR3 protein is CASSQEREVYGYTF. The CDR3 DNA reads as TGTGCCAGCAGTCAAGAAAGGGAGGTCTATGGCTACACCTTC.

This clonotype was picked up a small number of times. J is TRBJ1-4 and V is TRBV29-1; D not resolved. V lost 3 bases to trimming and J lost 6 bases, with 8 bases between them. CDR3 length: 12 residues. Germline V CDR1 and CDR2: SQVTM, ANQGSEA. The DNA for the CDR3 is TGCAGCGTTGAGGGTTGGGATGAAAAACTGTTTTTT. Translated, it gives CSVEGWDEKLFF.

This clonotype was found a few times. The CDR3 DNA is TGTGCCAGCAGTGCCGGACTAGCGGGGGGGCTGACTGAGCAGTTCTTC. It codes for CASSAGLAGGLTEQFF. The rearrangement joins TRBV12-3 or TRBV12-4 to TRBJ2-1, with 15 bases aligning to TRBD2. J gave up 9 bases and V 5 bases, and 8 bases lay outside the gene matches. The CDR3 loop spans 16 amino acids.

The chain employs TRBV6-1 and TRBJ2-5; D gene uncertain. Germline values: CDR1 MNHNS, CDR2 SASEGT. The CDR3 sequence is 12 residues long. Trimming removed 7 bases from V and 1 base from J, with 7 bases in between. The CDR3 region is CASTARQETQYF. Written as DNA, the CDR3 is TGTGCCAGCACGGCCCGCCAAGAGACCCAGTACTTC.

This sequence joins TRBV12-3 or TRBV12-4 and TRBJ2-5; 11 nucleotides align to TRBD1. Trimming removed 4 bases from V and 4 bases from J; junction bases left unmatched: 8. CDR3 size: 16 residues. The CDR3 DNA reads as TGTGCCAGCAGTTCCGGGACAGGGGGAATGGGAGAGACCCAGTACTTC. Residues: CASSSGTGGMGETQYF.